A few counts support the clone carrying this TCR beta chain. These data come from a study of blood T cell repertoires in COVID-19. About the research overall: The analysed material was cDNA or gDNA that came from T cells, B-cell-depleted T cells, or PBMCs.

Per the original data handling: Scientists estimated how many nucleated cells there were by amplifying reference gene primers. Libraries were prepared by immunoSEQ multiplex PCR; TCRdb keeps only in-frame clonotypes and omits some of them. The V and J calls and clone size come from that table; D and trimming were worked out from the DNA. Of 140,000 to 150,000 clones in the sample, around nine tenths were seen once. The sequence was collected from a man between 60 and 70 years old with active or convalescent COVID-19. The sample taken for sequencing was peripheral blood.

In DNA, the CDR3 is TGTGCCAGCAGCGGACTCGGGGGACGGCACTCAGGTGGCTACACCTTC. This translates into CASSGLGGRHSGGYTF. The chain uses TRBV6-2 or TRBV6-3 and TRBJ1-2, with D perhaps matching TRBD1 (5 bases). V was shortened by 6 bases and J by 7 bases, with 24 bases between the two germline ends. The CDR3 runs 16 residues. Germline CDR1 is MNHEY and CDR2 is SVGEGT.